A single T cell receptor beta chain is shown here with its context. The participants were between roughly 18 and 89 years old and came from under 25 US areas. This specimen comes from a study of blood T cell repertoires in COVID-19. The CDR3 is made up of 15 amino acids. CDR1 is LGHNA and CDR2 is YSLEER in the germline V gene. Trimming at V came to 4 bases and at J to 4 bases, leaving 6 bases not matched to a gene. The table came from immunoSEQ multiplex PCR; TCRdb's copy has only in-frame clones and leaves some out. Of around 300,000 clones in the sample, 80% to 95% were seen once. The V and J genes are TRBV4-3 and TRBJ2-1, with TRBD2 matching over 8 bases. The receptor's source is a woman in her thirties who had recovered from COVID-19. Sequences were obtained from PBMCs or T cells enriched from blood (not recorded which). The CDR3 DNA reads TGCGCCAGCAGCCCGGGACTAGGTTATTACAATGAGCAGTTCTTC. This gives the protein CASSPGLGYYNEQFF.